This paragraph reports one TCR beta chain. This sample was included in a study of blood T cell repertoires in COVID-19. Across the study: The United States, Italy and Spain provided the acute and convalescent COVID-19 samples. PBMCs, B-cell-depleted T cells, or T cells provided the cDNA or gDNA that made up the material.

This CDR3 region has 14 residues. Germline V gene sequence: CDR1 SNHLY, CDR2 FYNNEI. Between the trimmed V and J ends, which lost 1 base and 4 bases, there was a span of 10 bases. Authors' methods: Estimated nucleated cell counts came from reference gene primer amplification. Method: immunoSEQ multiplex PCR; TCRdb's copy keeps in-frame clones and lacks some. Clone size and the V and J calls come from that table; the DNA yielded D and trimming. Among over 120,000 clones listed, over 85% were seen once. Sequencing was carried out using peripheral blood. The V gene is TRBV2, the J gene TRBJ1-2; D may be TRBD1 (6 bases). This TCR was recovered from a human donor in a cohort sampled during active COVID-19. The CDR3 DNA is TGTGCCAGCAGTGAAGAAGACAGGATCTATGGCTACACCTTC. It is translated as CASSEEDRIYGYTF. Together with reference TRBV2 and TRBJ1-2, the CDR3 gives the full variable domain: EPEVTQTPSHQVTQMGQEVILRCVPISNHLYFYWYRQILGQKVEFLVSFYNNEISEKSEIFDDQFSVERPDGSNFTLKIRSTKLEDSAMYFCASSEEDRIYGYTFGSGTRLTVV.